This TCR beta chain emerged from a study of blood T cell repertoires in COVID-19. On the study more broadly: Both acute and convalescent COVID-19 samples were obtained from the United States, Italy and Spain. Nucleic acid was either cDNA or gDNA, and it came from T cells, B-cell-depleted T cells, or PBMCs.

Trimming at V came to 3 bases and at J to 6 bases, leaving 6 bases not matched to a gene. CDR3 length: 15 residues. The germline V gene encodes CDR1 SGHTS and CDR2 YDEGEE. In the original analysis: The assay estimated nucleated cells by amplifying reference gene primers. Libraries were prepared by immunoSEQ multiplex PCR; TCRdb keeps only in-frame clonotypes and omits some of them. V and J calls and clone size are those listed in that table; D and trimming were worked out from the DNA. The table lists over 100,000 clones, more than 80% of them singletons, with 1% to 1.4% in the top ten. The chain carries TRBV5-8 and TRBJ2-1, with 10 nucleotides matching TRBD1. The sample comprised peripheral blood. The TCR originated in a human donor in a cohort sampled during active COVID-19. CDR3 sequence: CASSWRDRGPNEQFF. The CDR3 DNA reads TGTGCCAGCAGCTGGCGGGACAGGGGACCCAATGAGCAGTTCTTC.